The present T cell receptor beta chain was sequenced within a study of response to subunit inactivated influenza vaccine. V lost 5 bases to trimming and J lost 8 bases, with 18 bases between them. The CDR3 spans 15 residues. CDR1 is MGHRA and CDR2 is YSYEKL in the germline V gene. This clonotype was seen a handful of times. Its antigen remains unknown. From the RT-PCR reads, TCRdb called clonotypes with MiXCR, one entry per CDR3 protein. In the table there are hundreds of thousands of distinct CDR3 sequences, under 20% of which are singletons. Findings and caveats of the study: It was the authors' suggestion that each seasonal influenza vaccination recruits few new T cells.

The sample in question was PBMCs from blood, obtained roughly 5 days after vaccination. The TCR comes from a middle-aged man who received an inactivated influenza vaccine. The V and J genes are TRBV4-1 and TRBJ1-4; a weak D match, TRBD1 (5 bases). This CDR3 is CASSGTGAGREKLFF. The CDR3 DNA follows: TGCGCCAGCAGCGGAACTGGGGCAGGGCGGGAAAAACTGTTTTTT.